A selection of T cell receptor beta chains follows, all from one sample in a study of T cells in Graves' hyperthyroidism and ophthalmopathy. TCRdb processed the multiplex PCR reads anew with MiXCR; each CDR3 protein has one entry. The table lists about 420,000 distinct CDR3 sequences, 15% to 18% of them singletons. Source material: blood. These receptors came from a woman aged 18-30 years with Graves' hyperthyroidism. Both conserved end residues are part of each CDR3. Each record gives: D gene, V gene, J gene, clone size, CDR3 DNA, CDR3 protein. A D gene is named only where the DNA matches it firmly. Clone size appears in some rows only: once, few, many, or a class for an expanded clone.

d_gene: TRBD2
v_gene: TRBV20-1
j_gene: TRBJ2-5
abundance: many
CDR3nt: TGCAGTGCTAGAGACGGGGGGATGGGGACCCAGTACTTC
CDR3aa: CSARDGGMGTQYF

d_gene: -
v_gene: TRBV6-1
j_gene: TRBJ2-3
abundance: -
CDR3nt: TGTGCCAGCAGTCCAGTTAAACTACCTACACGTTACACAGATACGCAGTATTTT
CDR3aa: CASSPVKLPTRYTDTQYF

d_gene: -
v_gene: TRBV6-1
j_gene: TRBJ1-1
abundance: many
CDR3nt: TGTGCCAGCAGCCCCGGGTACACTGAAGCTTTCTTT
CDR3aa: CASSPGYTEAFF

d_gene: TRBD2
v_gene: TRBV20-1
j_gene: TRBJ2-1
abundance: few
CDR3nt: TGCAGTGCCGTTTCTGTAAGCGGGAGGAATGAGCAGTTCTTC
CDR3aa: CSAVSVSGRNEQFF

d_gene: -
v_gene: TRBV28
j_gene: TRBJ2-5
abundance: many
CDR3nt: TGTGCCAGCAGCCTAGGGGAACCCCAAGAGACCCAGTACTTC
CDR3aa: CASSLGEPQETQYF

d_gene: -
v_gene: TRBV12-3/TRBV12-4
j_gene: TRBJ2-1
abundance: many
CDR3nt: TGTGCCAGCAGCCCAAAAAGCGGGTACTTAAAGGATGAGCAGTTCTTC
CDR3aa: CASSPKSGYLKDEQFF

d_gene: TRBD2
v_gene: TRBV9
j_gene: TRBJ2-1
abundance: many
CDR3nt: TGTGCCAGCAGCTGGAGGACTAGCGGGGATTACAATGAGCAGTTCTTC
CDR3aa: CASSWRTSGDYNEQFF

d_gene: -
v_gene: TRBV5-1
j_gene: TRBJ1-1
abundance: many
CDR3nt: TGCGCCAGCAGCTTGCGATCGACCGGGAACACTGAAGCTTTCTTT
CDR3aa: CASSLRSTGNTEAFF

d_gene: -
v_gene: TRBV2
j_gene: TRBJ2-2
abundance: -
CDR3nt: TGTGCCACTAGGGGCGGGTCCGCCGGGGAGCTGTTTTTT
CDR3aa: CATRGGSAGELFF

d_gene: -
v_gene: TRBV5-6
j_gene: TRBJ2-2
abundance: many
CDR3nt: TGTGCCAGCAGCTTCCGGTCGGTTGGAACCGGGGAGCTGTTTTTT
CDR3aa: CASSFRSVGTGELFF

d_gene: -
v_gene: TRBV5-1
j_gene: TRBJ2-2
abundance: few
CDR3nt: TGCGCCAGCAGCGAGAGGGCAGGGGAGCTGTTTTTT
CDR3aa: CASSERAGELFF

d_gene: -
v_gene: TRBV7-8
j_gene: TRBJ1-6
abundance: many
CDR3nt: TGTGCCAGCAGTAGAAGTTGGGTAGATAATTCACCCCTCCACTTT
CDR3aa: CASSRSWVDNSPLHF

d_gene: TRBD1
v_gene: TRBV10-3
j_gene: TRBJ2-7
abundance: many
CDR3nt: TGTGCCATCAGTGAAGGACAGGGAACTTACGAGCAGTACTTC
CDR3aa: CAISEGQGTYEQYF

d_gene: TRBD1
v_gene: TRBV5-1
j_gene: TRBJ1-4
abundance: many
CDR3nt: TGCGCCAGCAGCTCGACAGGGAAGGGGAATGAAAAACTGTTTTTT
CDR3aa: CASSSTGKGNEKLFF

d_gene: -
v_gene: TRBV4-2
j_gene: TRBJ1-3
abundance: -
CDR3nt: TGTGCCAGCAGCCAAGATGGGGTAACTGGAAACACCATATATTTT
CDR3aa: CASSQDGVTGNTIYF

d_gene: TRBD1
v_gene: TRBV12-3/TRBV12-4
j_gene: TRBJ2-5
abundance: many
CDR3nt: TGTGCCAGCAGACAAGACAGGGTAGAGACCCAGTACTTC
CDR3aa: CASRQDRVETQYF

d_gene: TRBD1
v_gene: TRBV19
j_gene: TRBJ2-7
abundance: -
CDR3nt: TGTGCCAGTAGTAGCTGGGGGGGGACAGGGCTCGGGGAGCAGTACTTC
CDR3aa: CASSSWGGTGLGEQYF

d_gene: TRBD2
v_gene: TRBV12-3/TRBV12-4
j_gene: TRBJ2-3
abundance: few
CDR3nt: TGTGCCAGCAGTCGACTAGCGGGAATGGATACGCAGTATTTT
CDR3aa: CASSRLAGMDTQYF

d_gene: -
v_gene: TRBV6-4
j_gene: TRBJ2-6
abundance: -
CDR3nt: TGTGCCAGCAGTTACTCGATATCGGGGGCCAACGTCCTGACTTTC
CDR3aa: CASSYSISGANVLTF

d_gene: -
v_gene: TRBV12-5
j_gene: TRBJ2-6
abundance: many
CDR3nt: TGTGCTAGTGGTTGGGCCAGTTCGCCCTCTGGGGCCAACGTCCTGACTTTC
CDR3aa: CASGWASSPSGANVLTF

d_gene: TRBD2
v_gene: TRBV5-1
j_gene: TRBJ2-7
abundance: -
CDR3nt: TGCGCCAGCAGCTTGGTCCATGACAGCGCGGGGGGGATCTACGAGCAGTACTTC
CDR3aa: CASSLVHDSAGGIYEQYF

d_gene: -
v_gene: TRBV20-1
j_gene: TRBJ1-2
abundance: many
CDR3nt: TGCAGTGCTATCATGAACAACTATGGCTACACCTTC
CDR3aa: CSAIMNNYGYTF

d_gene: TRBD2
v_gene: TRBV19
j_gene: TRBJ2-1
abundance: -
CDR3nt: TGTGCCAGTAGTACGTCTCTAGCGGGGGGTTTTATTGAGCAGTTCTTC
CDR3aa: CASSTSLAGGFIEQFF

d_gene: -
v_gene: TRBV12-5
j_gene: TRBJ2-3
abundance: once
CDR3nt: TGTGCTAGTGCCCTTAGTGGTGAAGATACGCAGTATTTT
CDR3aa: CASALSGEDTQYF

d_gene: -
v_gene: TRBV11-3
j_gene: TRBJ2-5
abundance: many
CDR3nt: TGTGCCAGCAACGCGGGACAAGAGACCCAGTACTTC
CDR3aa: CASNAGQETQYF

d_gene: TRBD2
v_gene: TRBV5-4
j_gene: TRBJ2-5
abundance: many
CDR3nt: TGTGCCAGCAGCTTGCTAGCGGGGGCCGGGGAGACCCAGTACTTC
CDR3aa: CASSLLAGAGETQYF

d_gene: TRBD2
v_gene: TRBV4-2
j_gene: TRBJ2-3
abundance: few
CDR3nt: TGTGCCAGCAGCCAAGCAGTAGCGGGGGGAGGGACAGATACGCAGTATTTT
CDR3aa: CASSQAVAGGGTDTQYF

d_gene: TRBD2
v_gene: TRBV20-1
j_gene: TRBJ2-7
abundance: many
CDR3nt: TGCAGTGTCATCGGGAGGGGGTCCTACGAGCAGTACTTC
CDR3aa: CSVIGRGSYEQYF

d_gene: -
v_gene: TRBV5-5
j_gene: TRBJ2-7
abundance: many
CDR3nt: TGTGCCAGCAGCTTGGTCCCACCACAGACCTACGAGCAGTACTTC
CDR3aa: CASSLVPPQTYEQYF

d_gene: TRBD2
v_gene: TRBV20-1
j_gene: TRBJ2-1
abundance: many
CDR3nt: TGCAGTGCCGGACTAGCGGGGGGGTACAATGAGCAGTTCTTC
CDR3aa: CSAGLAGGYNEQFF

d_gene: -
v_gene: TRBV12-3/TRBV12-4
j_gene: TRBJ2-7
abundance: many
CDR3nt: TGTGCCAGCAGACGCACTAGCTCCTACGAGCAGTACTTC
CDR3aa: CASRRTSSYEQYF

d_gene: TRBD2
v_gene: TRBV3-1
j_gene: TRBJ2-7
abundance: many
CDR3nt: TGTGCCAGCAGCCCGCTAGCGGGATCAGCCTCCGAGCAGTACTTC
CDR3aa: CASSPLAGSASEQYF

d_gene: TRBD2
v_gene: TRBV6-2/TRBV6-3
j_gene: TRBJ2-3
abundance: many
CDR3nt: TGTGCCCGACCCGGGGGGGGCGGGGGCACAGATACGCAGTATTTT
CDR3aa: CARPGGGGGTDTQYF

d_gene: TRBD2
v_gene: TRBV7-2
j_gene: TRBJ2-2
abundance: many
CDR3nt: TGTGCCAGGGGTGGGACTAGCGGGCAACGTGGGAACACCGGGGAGCTGTTTTTT
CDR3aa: CARGGTSGQRGNTGELFF

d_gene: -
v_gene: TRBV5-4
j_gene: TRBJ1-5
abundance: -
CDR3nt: TGTGCCAGCAGCCCAGGGCCGGGGCAGCCCCAGCATTTT
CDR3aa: CASSPGPGQPQHF

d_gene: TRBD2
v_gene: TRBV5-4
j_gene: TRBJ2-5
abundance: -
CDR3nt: TGTGCCAGCAGCTTGAGCGGGACGGAGACCCAGTACTTC
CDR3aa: CASSLSGTETQYF

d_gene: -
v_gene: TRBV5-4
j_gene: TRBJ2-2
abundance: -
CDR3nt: TGTGCCAGCAGCTTGGATCGGGCAGGGAACACCGGGGAGCTGTTTTTT
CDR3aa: CASSLDRAGNTGELFF

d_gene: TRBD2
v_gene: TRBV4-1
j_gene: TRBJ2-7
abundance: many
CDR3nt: TGCGCCAGCAGCCAAGAAGCGGGAGTGCTCTACGAGCAGTACTTC
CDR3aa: CASSQEAGVLYEQYF

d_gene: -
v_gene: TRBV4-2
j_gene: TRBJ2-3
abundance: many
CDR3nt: TGTGCCAGCAGCCAAGATGAGGGAAGCACAGATACGCAGTATTTT
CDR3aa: CASSQDEGSTDTQYF

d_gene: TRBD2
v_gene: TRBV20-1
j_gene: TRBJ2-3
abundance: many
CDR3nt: TGCAGTGCTAGGAGGCTAGCGGTCACAGATACGCAGTATTTT
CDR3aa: CSARRLAVTDTQYF

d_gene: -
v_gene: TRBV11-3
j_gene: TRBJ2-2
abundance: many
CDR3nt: TGTGCCAGCAGCCCCGGTGCGAACACCGGGGAGCTGTTTTTT
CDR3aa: CASSPGANTGELFF

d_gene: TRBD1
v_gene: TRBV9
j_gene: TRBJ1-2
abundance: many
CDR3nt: TGTGCCAGTTCCCCGGGACAGGTTGGGTATGGCTACACCTTC
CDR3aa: CASSPGQVGYGYTF

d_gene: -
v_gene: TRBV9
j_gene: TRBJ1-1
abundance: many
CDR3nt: TGTGCCAGCAGCGTATCAGCGGGAACTGAAGCTTTCTTT
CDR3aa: CASSVSAGTEAFF

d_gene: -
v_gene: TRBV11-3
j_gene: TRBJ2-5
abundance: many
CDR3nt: TGTGCCAGCAGCCGCAAGGGGGGGGACGCTATCCAAGAGACCCAGTACTTC
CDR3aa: CASSRKGGDAIQETQYF

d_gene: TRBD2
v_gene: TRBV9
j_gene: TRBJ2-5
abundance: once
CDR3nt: TGTGCCAGCAGTACCCGGCGGGGGGGCAGGGAGACCCAGTACTTC
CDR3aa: CASSTRRGGRETQYF

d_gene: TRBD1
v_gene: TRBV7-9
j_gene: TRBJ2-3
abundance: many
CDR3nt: TGTGCCAGCTCCGACAGGGAGAGACCGGCGGTCCCAGATACGCAGTATTTT
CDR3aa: CASSDRERPAVPDTQYF

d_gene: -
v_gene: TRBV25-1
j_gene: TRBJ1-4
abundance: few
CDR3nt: TGTGCCAGCACGCGGGACACTGAAGAAAAACTGTTTTTT
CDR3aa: CASTRDTEEKLFF

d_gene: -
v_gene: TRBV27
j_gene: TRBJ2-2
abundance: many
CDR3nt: TGTGCCAGCAGTTTGGCTAGCCGAGCCGGGGAGCTGTTTTTT
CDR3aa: CASSLASRAGELFF

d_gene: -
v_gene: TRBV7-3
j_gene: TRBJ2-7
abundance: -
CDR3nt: TGTGCCAGCAGCTACCCTCCGGGCGAGCAGTACTTC
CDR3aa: CASSYPPGEQYF

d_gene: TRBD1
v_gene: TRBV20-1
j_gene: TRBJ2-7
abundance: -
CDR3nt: TGCAGTGCCAGGACAGGGGTGGACGAGCAGTACTTC
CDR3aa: CSARTGVDEQYF

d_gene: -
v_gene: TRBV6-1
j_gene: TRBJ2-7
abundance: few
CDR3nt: TGTGCCAGCAGGGGGACGACAGCTTTCGACGAGCAGTACTTC
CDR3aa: CASRGTTAFDEQYF

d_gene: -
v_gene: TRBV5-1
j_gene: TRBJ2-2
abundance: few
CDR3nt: TGCGCCACCCGAGCGGATAACACCGGGGAGCTGTTTTTT
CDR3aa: CATRADNTGELFF

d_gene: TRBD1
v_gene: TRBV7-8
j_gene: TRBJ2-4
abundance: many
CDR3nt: TGTGCCAGCAGCTATTACCCTTTCCGGGACAGGGACATTCAGTACTTC
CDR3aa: CASSYYPFRDRDIQYF

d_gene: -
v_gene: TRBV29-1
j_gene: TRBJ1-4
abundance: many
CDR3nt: TGCAGCGTTGAAGGTCAGGGAAGGGAAAAACTGTTTTTT
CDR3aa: CSVEGQGREKLFF